A selection of T cell receptor beta chains follows, all from one sample in a study of T cells after posttransplantation cyclophosphamide. The assay was immunoSEQ multiplex PCR, and TCRdb's table has in-frame clones only and misses some. The sample carries fewer than 20,000 clones, around 94% recorded once. This specimen consisted of CD4+ T cells sorted from blood, obtained after allogeneic stem cell transplant with posttransplant cyclophosphamide. The source is a male patient between 55 and 70 years old who received an allogeneic stem cell transplant from a related donor and was CMV-positive. Certain T cells may be donor cells from the graft. Each CDR3 is given with its conserved first and last residue. D genes are given only for firm matches. For some rows the clone size is stated as once, few or many, or as a class when expanded; others skip it.

DNA,CDR3,D,V,J,size,length
TGTGCCAGCACCCAACTAGAGACCCAGTACTTC,CASTQLETQYF,.,TRBV2,TRBJ2-5,.,11
TGTGCCAGCAGCTTAGCCGGACAGGGTGGATACAATGAGCAGTTCTTC,CASSLAGQGGYNEQFF,TRBD1,TRBV7-2,TRBJ2-1,.,16
TGCGCCAGCAGCCATGGTGGACAAGGGGACTACGAGCAGTACTTC,CASSHGGQGDYEQYF,.,TRBV4-3,TRBJ2-7,.,15
TGCGCCAGCAGCCAGAGTCTAGCGGGGGGGCCATCGGATACGCAGTATTTT,CASSQSLAGGPSDTQYF,TRBD2,TRBV4-3,TRBJ2-3,.,17
TGTGCCAGCAATGGGGGGAACGGGGAGCTGTTTTTT,CASNGGNGELFF,.,TRBV6-5,TRBJ2-2,.,12
TGTGCCAGCAGCCAAGTTTCAGAAAAACTGTTTTTT,CASSQVSEKLFF,.,TRBV14,TRBJ1-4,.,12
TGTGCCAGCAGCCCAACGCGGGCGACTAATGAAAAACTGTTTTTT,CASSPTRATNEKLFF,.,TRBV5-6,TRBJ1-4,.,15
TGTGCCTACTCCGACAGGGATAATCAGCCCCAGCATTTT,CAYSDRDNQPQHF,TRBD1,TRBV30,TRBJ1-5,.,13
TGTGCCAGCTCGCCGGGGACTATAAACATTCAGTACTTC,CASSPGTINIQYF,TRBD2,TRBV18,TRBJ2-4,.,13
TGCGCCAGCCTGAGCGAGGGGAACACTGAAGCTTTCTTT,CASLSEGNTEAFF,.,TRBV5-1,TRBJ1-1,.,13
TGTGCCACCGAGGGTCGGGTAACGGGGAATGAGCAGTTCTTC,CATEGRVTGNEQFF,.,TRBV10-3,TRBJ2-1,.,14
TGTGCCAGCCAGACAGGGTTAACCGGGGAGCTGTTTTTT,CASQTGLTGELFF,TRBD1,TRBV7-6,TRBJ2-2,few,13
TGTGCCAGCAGTGAAACAGGACTAGCGGGGGGACGGAATGAGCAGTTCTTC,CASSETGLAGGRNEQFF,TRBD2,TRBV25-1,TRBJ2-1,.,17
TGCGCCAGCAGCTCGTACGCGTCCGAAGCCGCCTACGAGCAGTACTTC,CASSSYASEAAYEQYF,.,TRBV5-1,TRBJ2-7,once,16
TGTGCCAGCACACCCCTTGGGACAGACTTCTATGGCTACACCTTC,CASTPLGTDFYGYTF,TRBD1,TRBV28,TRBJ1-2,.,15
TGTGCCAGCAGCTTTCGGGGGGGCGGAGGGGCCCACAATGAGCAGTTCTTC,CASSFRGGGGAHNEQFF,TRBD2,TRBV7-9,TRBJ2-1,.,17
TGTGCCAGCAGCGTAGTGGGCGGGAATTACAATGAGCAGTTCTTC,CASSVVGGNYNEQFF,.,TRBV9,TRBJ2-1,.,15
TGTGCCAGCAGGAGGCAGGGAAGGTCCTACGAGCAGTACTTC,CASRRQGRSYEQYF,.,TRBV28,TRBJ2-7,few,14
TGTGCCAGCAGCTTCTCGCCGGGGAGGGTTTCCTACGAGCAGTACTTC,CASSFSPGRVSYEQYF,TRBD2,TRBV13,TRBJ2-7,.,16
TGTGCCAGCAGCGGAGGGTACAGGGAGGGAGGGGAGACCCAGTACTTC,CASSGGYREGGETQYF,.,TRBV5-4,TRBJ2-5,few,16
TGCGCCAGCAGCTTGGGAGGGGGCGCCTACAATGAGCAGTTCTTC,CASSLGGGAYNEQFF,TRBD1,TRBV5-1,TRBJ2-1,few,15
TGTGCCAGCAGCCCCTACAGTAGCAATCAGCCCCAGCATTTT,CASSPYSSNQPQHF,.,TRBV7-2,TRBJ1-5,.,14
TGTGCCAGCAGTGGAGGCAGAATCTCCTACGAGCAGTACTTC,CASSGGRISYEQYF,.,TRBV2,TRBJ2-7,.,14
TGCAGCGTTGAAGATCGGGGGGTAGAAGGAAACACCATATATTTT,CSVEDRGVEGNTIYF,.,TRBV29-1,TRBJ1-3,.,15
TGTGCCAGCAGTGAAGCTGGATGGCAGGGCTCCTACAATGAGCAGTTCTTC,CASSEAGWQGSYNEQFF,.,TRBV6-1,TRBJ2-1,.,17
TGTGCCAGCTCAAGAGGGCCTAATGAAAAACTGTTTTTT,CASSRGPNEKLFF,.,TRBV18,TRBJ1-4,.,13
TGCGCCAGCAGCTTGAGTGAGAGGAATAATTCACCCCTCCACTTT,CASSLSERNNSPLHF,.,TRBV5-1,TRBJ1-6,.,15
TGCGCCAGCAGCCAAGAGATTGGGGCGGGGGCATCCTACGAGCAGTACTTC,CASSQEIGAGASYEQYF,.,TRBV4-3,TRBJ2-7,.,17
TGTGCCAGCTCACAGGGACAGGGGGACTCTGGAAACACCATATATTTT,CASSQGQGDSGNTIYF,TRBD1,TRBV18,TRBJ1-3,.,16
TGTGCCAGCAGCCTCCTTCGACTAGGTGTGCATACGCAGTATTTT,CASSLLRLGVHTQYF,.,TRBV14,TRBJ2-3,.,15
TGTGCCAGCAGTGTTGGGGGCTCTAATTCACCCCTCCACTTT,CASSVGGSNSPLHF,.,TRBV25-1,TRBJ1-6,once,14
TGTGCCAGCGCACAGGGTCTGAACTATGGCTACACCTTC,CASAQGLNYGYTF,.,TRBV19,TRBJ1-2,.,13
TGTGCCAGCACTGAGGCAGATACGCAGTATTTT,CASTEADTQYF,.,TRBV7-2,TRBJ2-3,.,11
TGTGCCAGCAGCCCCCGTAACTCCGGCACCGGGGAGCTGTTTTTT,CASSPRNSGTGELFF,.,TRBV4-2,TRBJ2-2,.,15
TGCGCCAGCAGCCAAGAAACGTCCAGCCCCGGAGGAGCTTTCTTT,CASSQETSSPGGAFF,.,TRBV4-3,TRBJ1-1,once,15
TGCAGCGTTGTGGCAGGGAGGGATCAGCCCCAGCATTTT,CSVVAGRDQPQHF,.,TRBV29-1,TRBJ1-5,.,13
TGTGCCAGCGGGGGGGACGAGATGTACGAGCAGTACTTC,CASGGDEMYEQYF,TRBD2,TRBV5-4,TRBJ2-7,once,13
TGTGCCAGTAGTCCCCGCGGGGGGGCCCGGGAGCAGTTCTTC,CASSPRGGAREQFF,TRBD2,TRBV19,TRBJ2-1,.,14
TGCGCCAGCAGTCTTACAGTGGCGAACACCGGGGAGCTGTTTTTT,CASSLTVANTGELFF,.,TRBV5-1,TRBJ2-2,.,15
TGTGCCAGCAGCCCCGGGTTCTACTCCCCTCGGACTGAAGCTTTCTTT,CASSPGFYSPRTEAFF,.,TRBV11-2,TRBJ1-1,.,16